This T cell receptor beta chain came from a study of identical twins. V gave up 5 bases and J gave up 6 bases, with 15 bases separating them. Germline V gene data show CDR1 as LNHDA and CDR2 as SQIVND (reference sequence). This CDR3 has 14 residues. This clonotype has a count of ten or more. TCRdb processed the 5' RACE reads anew with MiXCR; each CDR3 protein has one entry. The table has around 960,000 distinct CDR3 sequences, roughly 12% seen once. The sample also formed part of further work on yellow fever vaccine responses in identical twins.

The TCR comes from a woman under 30 in good health. The rearrangement joins TRBV19 to TRBJ2-3, with no clear D. Sample: PBMCs. The CDR3: CASSAVMDADTQYF. CDR3 DNA sequence: TGTGCCAGTAGTGCCGTCATGGACGCGGATACGCAGTATTTT.